This T cell receptor beta chain was documented in a study of blood T cell repertoires in COVID-19. Original methodology: Reference gene primers were amplified, and this amplification served to estimate nucleated cell counts. Sequencing was performed with immunoSEQ multiplex PCR; in TCRdb, only in-frame clones are kept and a portion is missing. V and J calls and clone size are copied from that table; D and trimming were computed from the DNA. The table records over 200,000 clones, 70% to 90% of them present only once. The J segment lost 6 bases and the V segment lost 1 base, leaving 6 bases of the junction unmatched. The CDR3 has 16 amino acids. Germline CDR1 and CDR2: SGHNT and YENEEA.

The sample was peripheral blood. The chain uses TRBV11-3 and TRBJ2-2; 9 bases agree with TRBD2. This sequence originates from a woman aged 18-35 years who had recovered from COVID-19. As DNA, the CDR3 is TGTGCCAGCAGCTTAGTTTCCGGGACTAGCCCCGGGGAGCTGTTTTTT. Amino acids: CASSLVSGTSPGELFF.